This entry features one TCR beta chain sequence. Its antigen is currently unknown. CD45RO-negative cells were positively selected for CCR7, leaving out terminally differentiated effector memory CD45RA+ cells. The method was immunoSEQ multiplex PCR; TCRdb's version includes in-frame clones alone and lacks a portion of them. Of around 650,000 clones detected, around 96% appear once; the ten largest clones hold about 0.11%. This sample was taken from a study of shared clonotypes between healthy human individuals. Whole-study results and caveats: Clonotype sharing levels among donors were expected to vary with sequencing depth.

Germline V gene lookup returns CDR1 LNHDA and CDR2 SQIVND (reference sequence). V was clipped by 3 bases and J by 0 bases; unmatched bases: 11. This CDR3 spans 20 amino acids. The sequencing input was naive CD8+ T cells sorted from blood. The sequence was obtained from a woman in her 30s in good health. The J gene is TRBJ2-1, the V gene TRBV19, with 13 bases fitting TRBD2. CDR3 region: CASSIGLAGDPFLSYNEQFF. The CDR3 bases are TGTGCCAGTAGTATCGGACTAGCGGGAGACCCCTTCCTCTCCTACAATGAGCAGTTCTTC.